The clone carrying this T cell receptor (beta chain) was counted many times. The time point: after trial treatment. Noted treatment: LDRT plus nivolumab, ipilimumab, low-dose cyclophosphamide and aspirin (RACIN trial). In the RACIN dose-escalation trial, donors got nivolumab plus ipilimumab with aspirin, cyclophosphamide and radiotherapy. A roughly 22-cycle PCR with a constant-region primer and V-primer adapter amplified TCRs. TCRdb independently ran MiXCR on the reads; one entry per CDR3 protein. The sample holds approximately 52,000 distinct CDR3 sequences, around 33% seen once. This specimen belongs to a study of low-dose radiotherapy and immunotherapy resistance in tumors. As for the study in general: Cohort 2 was treated with 1 Gy per fraction every two weeks, amounting to 13 Gy across 26 weeks.

The CDR3 spans 15 residues. Trimming cost V 3 bases and J 1 base, with 13 bases left between them. Germline V CDR1 and CDR2: SGHTA, FQGNSA. Sequencing used PBMCs, obtained after low-dose radiotherapy plus immunotherapy. The chain couples TRBV7-2 to TRBJ2-7, with D unclear. This receptor was identified in a male donor with rectosigmoid adenocarcinoma. The CDR3 spells CASSFTGFRSYEQYF. The CDR3 DNA sequence: TGTGCCAGCAGCTTTACCGGGTTCCGATCCTACGAGCAGTACTTC.